This record concerns one TCR beta chain sequence. Germline V CDR1 and CDR2: SNHLY, FYNNEI. V dropped 8 bases and J dropped 0; count of bases not matched to a gene: 9. The CDR3 runs to 15 residues. These data belong to a study of blood T cell repertoires in COVID-19. Study context: Sites across the United States, Italy and Spain contributed samples from acute and convalescent COVID-19.

In the study's own analysis: From reference gene primer amplification, estimates of nucleated cell counts were derived. Clones were read by immunoSEQ multiplex PCR, and TCRdb kept only the in-frame ones, dropping some. V and J calls and clone size follow that table, whereas D and trimming were derived from the DNA. In the table there are about 260,000 clones, 75% to 90% of which are singletons. The genes are TRBV2 and TRBJ1-2; 7 bases agree with TRBD1. The TCR was taken from a woman in her 50s who had recovered from COVID-19. The specimen sequenced was peripheral blood. DNA for the CDR3: TGTGCCAGCGGCTACAGGGGCGGGTCTAACTATGGCTACACCTTC. Translated, it gives CASGYRGGSNYGYTF. Variable domain in full (rest from reference TRBV2 and TRBJ1-2): EPEVTQTPSHQVTQMGQEVILRCVPISNHLYFYWYRQILGQKVEFLVSFYNNEISEKSEIFDDQFSVERPDGSNFTLKIRSTKLEDSAMYFCASGYRGGSNYGYTFGSGTRLTVV.